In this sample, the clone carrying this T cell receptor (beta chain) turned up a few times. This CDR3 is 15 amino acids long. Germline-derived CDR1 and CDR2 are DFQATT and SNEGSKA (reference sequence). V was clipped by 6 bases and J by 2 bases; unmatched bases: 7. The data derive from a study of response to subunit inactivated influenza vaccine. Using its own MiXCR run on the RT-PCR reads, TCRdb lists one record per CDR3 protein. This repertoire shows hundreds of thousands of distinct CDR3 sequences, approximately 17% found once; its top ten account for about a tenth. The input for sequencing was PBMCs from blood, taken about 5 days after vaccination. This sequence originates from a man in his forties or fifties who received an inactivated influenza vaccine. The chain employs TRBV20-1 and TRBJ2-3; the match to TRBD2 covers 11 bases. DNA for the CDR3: TGCAGTGCCCGGAGACTAGCGGGGTCCACAGATACGCAGTATTTT. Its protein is CSARRLAGSTDTQYF.